The next 17 T cell receptor beta chains were all read from a single sample in a study of response to subunit inactivated influenza vaccine. TCRdb reprocessed the RT-PCR reads via MiXCR and lists one record per CDR3 protein. The repertoire holds about 800,000 distinct CDR3 sequences, with 20% to 25% as singletons. Sample: PBMCs from blood, taken about 5 days after vaccination. The receptors here all came from a man aged 45 to 65 who received an inactivated influenza vaccine.

This clonotype was detected once. This sequence joins TRBV30 and TRBJ1-1; perhaps TRBD1 as D (5 bases). Trimming took 4 bases from V and 6 from J, leaving 12 bases between them. The CDR3 length is 12 residues. Germline CDR1 reads GTSNPN; CDR2 reads SVGIG (reference sequence). The CDR3 DNA reads as TGTGCCTGGACTCGTTCGGGGGCTGAAGCTTTCTTT. Amino acids: CAWTRSGAEAFF.

The rearrangement joins TRBV14 to TRBJ1-1; D call uncertain. Between the trimmed V and J ends, which lost 3 bases and 6 bases, there was a span of 11 bases. Germline V gives CDR1 SGHDN, CDR2 FVKESK. CDR3 length: 13 amino acids. CDR3 DNA sequence: TGTGCCAGCAGCCAGCTACTGGCCGCTGAAGCTTTCTTT. Amino acids: CASSQLLAAEAFF.

V is TRBV6-2 or TRBV6-3 and J is TRBJ2-6; D might be TRBD1 (6 bases). The length of the CDR3 is 16 residues. Germline CDR1 is MNHEY and CDR2 is SVGEGT. Trimming took off 8 bases at V and 3 bases at J, with 17 bases between the two ends. CDR3 amino acids: CASSGDTLFGANVLTF. For the CDR3, the DNA is TGTGCCAGCTCAGGGGACACCCTCTTTGGGGCCAACGTCCTGACTTTC.

The chain combines TRBV12-3 or TRBV12-4 with TRBJ2-6; the match to TRBD2 covers 11 bases. V was clipped by 2 bases and J by 3 bases; unmatched bases: 9. The CDR3 spans 19 residues. The CDR3 DNA follows: TGTGCCAGCAGTTTATGGAGTAGCGGGGGGGTGTTTGGGGCCAACGTCCTGACTTTC. Protein product: CASSLWSSGGVFGANVLTF.

The CDR3 is CACDTWDTEAFF. CDR3 in DNA: TGTGCCTGTGATACCTGGGACACTGAAGCTTTCTTT. The V call is TRBV30, the J call TRBJ1-1; D is unclear. Germline CDR1 and CDR2: GTSNPN and SVGIG (reference sequence). This CDR3 comprises 12 residues. Trimming removed 6 bases from V and 3 bases from J, with 11 bases in between.

Only a few counts were recorded for this clonotype. V gene TRBV20-1 combines with J gene TRBJ2-3; D may correspond to TRBD1 or TRBD2 (5 bases each). This CDR3 has 15 residues. Germline V CDR1 and CDR2: DFQATT, SNEGSKA (reference sequence). Trimming removed 4 bases at V and 4 bases at J, with 18 bases between. The CDR3 protein is CSAKAEGPGPDTQYF. CDR3 in DNA: TGCAGTGCTAAAGCCGAGGGACCGGGGCCAGATACGCAGTATTTT.

A few counts support this clonotype. The chain couples TRBV11-2 to TRBJ2-3, with TRBD2 as a possible D gene (5 bases). The germline V gene encodes CDR1 SGHAT and CDR2 FQNNGV. There are 16 residues in the CDR3. V gave up 0 bases and J gave up 6 bases, with 16 bases separating them. CDR3 loop: CASSLDGPVGADTQYF. The CDR3 DNA reads as TGTGCCAGCAGCTTAGATGGGCCGGTGGGAGCGGATACGCAGTATTTT.

The rearrangement joins TRBV5-6 to TRBJ2-4; D is possibly TRBD1 (6 bases). Trimming took off 4 bases at V and 7 bases at J, with 15 bases between the two ends. The CDR3 spans 14 residues. Per germline, CDR1 SGHDT and CDR2 YYEEEE. CDR3 DNA: TGTGCCAGCAGCCAGGTTACAACAGGGAACATTCAGTACTTC. Translation gives CASSQVTTGNIQYF.

The chain combines TRBV7-2 with TRBJ2-7, with D unclear. Trimming stripped 0 bases from V and 1 base from J, with 10 bases between. The V gene's germline CDR1 is SGHTA and CDR2 FQGNSA. The length of the CDR3 is 15 residues. The chain's CDR3 is CASSLAFPLSYEQYF. The CDR3 DNA follows: TGTGCCAGCAGCTTAGCTTTTCCCTTATCCTACGAGCAGTACTTC.

CDR3 amino acids: CASSQGPGMPTEAFF. The CDR3 region has the DNA TGTGCCAGCAGCCAAGGTCCGGGGATGCCTACTGAAGCTTTCTTT. This rearrangement joins TRBV4-2 to TRBJ1-1; D gene uncertain. V was clipped by 1 base and J by 5 bases, with 14 bases between them. This CDR3 has 15 residues. Germline CDR1 LGHNA, CDR2 YNFKEQ.

The V call is TRBV11-2, the J call TRBJ2-5; weak D call: TRBD1 (5 bases). This CDR3 has 14 residues. V gave up 6 bases and J gave up 5 bases, with 16 bases separating them. From germline, CDR1 is SGHAT and CDR2 FQNNGV. DNA of the CDR3: TGTGCCAGCAGACCCACAGGTGCCGAGGAGACCCAGTACTTC. Residues: CASRPTGAEETQYF.

This clonotype was recorded a few times. The chain carries TRBV20-1 and TRBJ2-5; 11 bases match TRBD2. The V gene's germline CDR1 is DFQATT and CDR2 SNEGSKA (reference sequence). V was pared by 4 bases and J by 5 bases, with 3 bases of the junction left unmatched. This CDR3 is 13 amino acids long. The CDR3 DNA sequence: TGCAGTGCTATAGCGGGGGGGCCCGAGACCCAGTACTTC. This sequence encodes CSAIAGGPETQYF.

The chain is built from TRBV18 and TRBJ2-1, with TRBD2 identical over 8 bases. V lost 3 bases and J lost 4; bases outside the gene matches: 11. CDR3 size: 17 residues. Germline V gene lookup returns CDR1 KGHSH and CDR2 LQKENI. The CDR3 DNA sequence: TGTGCCAGCTCACCCCTGGGGGGTAGCGGGACGTACAATGAGCAGTTCTTC. Translating gives CASSPLGGSGTYNEQFF.

There are a few counts of this clonotype. This rearrangement joins TRBV7-8 to TRBJ2-5; the match to TRBD2 covers 14 bases. CDR1 SGHVS and CDR2 FQNEAQ come from the germline V gene. The CDR3 has 17 residues. Unmatched junction bases numbered 12, after V lost 7 bases and J lost 5 bases. The CDR3 coding sequence is TGTGCCAGCACGATGTTGGGACTAGCGGGAGAATATGAGACCCAGTACTTC. This encodes CASTMLGLAGEYETQYF.

There are many counts of this clonotype. The chain couples TRBV12-3 or TRBV12-4 to TRBJ1-5; the D is unclear. V lost 5 bases and J lost 4, with 12 bases in between. The CDR3 is made up of 14 amino acids. The CDR3 protein is CASSPRLANQPQHF. The CDR3 coding sequence is TGTGCCAGCAGTCCACGGCTAGCAAATCAGCCCCAGCATTTT.

Ten or more counts support this clonotype. CDR3 bases: TGCAGTGCGACTGGACTAGCGGGAGTCGAGCAGTACTTC. Its translation is CSATGLAGVEQYF. The chain carries TRBV20-1 and TRBJ2-7, with 13 bases fitting TRBD2. Germline values: CDR1 DFQATT, CDR2 SNEGSKA (reference sequence). CDR3 length equals 13 residues. Trimming took 6 bases from V and 6 from J; bases not matched to a gene: 5.

This chain uses TRBV24-1 with TRBJ2-5; weak D call: TRBD2 (7 bases). The CDR3 extends over 16 amino acids. The germline gives CDR1 KGHDR, CDR2 SFDVKD. Trimming shortened V by 1 base and J by 3 bases, and 14 bases separated the two germline ends. CDR3 residues: CATSDFRAGAKETQYF. CDR3 in DNA: TGTGCCACCAGTGATTTTAGGGCGGGGGCGAAAGAGACCCAGTACTTC.